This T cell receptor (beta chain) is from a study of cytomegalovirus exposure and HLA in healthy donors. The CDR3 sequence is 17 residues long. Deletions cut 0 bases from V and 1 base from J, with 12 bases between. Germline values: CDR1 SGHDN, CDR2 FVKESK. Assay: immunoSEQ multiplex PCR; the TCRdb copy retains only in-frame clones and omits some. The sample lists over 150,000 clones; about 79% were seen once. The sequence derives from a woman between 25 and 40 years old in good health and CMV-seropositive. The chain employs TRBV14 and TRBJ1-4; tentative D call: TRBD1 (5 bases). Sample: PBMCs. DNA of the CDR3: TGTGCCAGCAGCCAAGATCCAGGGTACCAAACTAATGAAAAACTGTTTTTT. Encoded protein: CASSQDPGYQTNEKLFF. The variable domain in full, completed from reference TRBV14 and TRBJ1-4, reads EAGVTQFPSHSVIEKGQTVTLRCDPISGHDNLYWYRRVMGKEIKFLLHFVKESKQDESGMPNNRFLAERTGGTYSTLKVQPAELEDSGVYFCASSQDPGYQTNEKLFFGSGTQLSVL.